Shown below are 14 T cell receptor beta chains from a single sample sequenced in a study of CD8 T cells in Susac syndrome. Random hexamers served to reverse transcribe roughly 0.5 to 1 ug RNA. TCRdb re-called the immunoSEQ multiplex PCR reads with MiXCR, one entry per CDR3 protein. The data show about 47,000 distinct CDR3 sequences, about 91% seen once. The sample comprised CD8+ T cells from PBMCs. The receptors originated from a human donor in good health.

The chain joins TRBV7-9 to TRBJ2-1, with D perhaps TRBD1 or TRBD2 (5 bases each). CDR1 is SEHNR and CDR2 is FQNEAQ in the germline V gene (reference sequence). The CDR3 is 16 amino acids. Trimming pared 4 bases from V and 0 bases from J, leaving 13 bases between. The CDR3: CASSSTGRSSYNEQFF. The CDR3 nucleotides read TGTGCCAGCAGCTCCACGGGGCGGAGCTCCTACAATGAGCAGTTCTTC. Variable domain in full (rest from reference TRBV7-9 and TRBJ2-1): DTGVSQNPRHKITKRGQNVTFRCDPISEHNRLYWYRQTLGQGPEFLTYFQNEAQLEKSRLLSDRFSAERPKGSFSTLEIQRTEQGDSAMYLCASSSTGRSSYNEQFFGPGTRLTVL.

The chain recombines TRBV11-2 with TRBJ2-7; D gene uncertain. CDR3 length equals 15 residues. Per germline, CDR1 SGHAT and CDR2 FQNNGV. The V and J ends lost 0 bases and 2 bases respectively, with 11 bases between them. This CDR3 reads CASSLEALGAYEQYF. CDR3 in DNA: TGTGCCAGCAGCTTAGAGGCCTTAGGCGCCTACGAGCAGTACTTC.

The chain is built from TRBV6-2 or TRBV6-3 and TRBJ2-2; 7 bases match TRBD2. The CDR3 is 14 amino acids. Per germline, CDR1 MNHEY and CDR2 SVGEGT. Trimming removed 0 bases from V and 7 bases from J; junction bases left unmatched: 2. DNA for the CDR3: TGTGCCAGCAGTTACTCGCGGGAGAGCGGGGAGCTGTTTTTT. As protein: CASSYSRESGELFF.

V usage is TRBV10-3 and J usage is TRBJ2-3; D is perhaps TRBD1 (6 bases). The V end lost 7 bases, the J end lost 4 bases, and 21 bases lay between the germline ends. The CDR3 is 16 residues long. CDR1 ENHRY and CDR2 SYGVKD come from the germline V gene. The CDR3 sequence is CAIKQGEGRAADTQYF. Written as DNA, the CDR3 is TGTGCCATCAAACAGGGAGAAGGGCGGGCCGCAGATACGCAGTATTTT.

CDR3 nucleotides: TGTGCCAGCAGTCCGCGGGACAGGGGGCTGGAAGATGAAAAACTGTTTTTT. Translated: CASSPRDRGLEDEKLFF. The chain joins TRBV6-1 to TRBJ1-4; TRBD1 aligns across 12 bases. The CDR3 extends over 17 amino acids. Trimming at V came to 5 bases and at J to 6 bases, leaving 10 bases not matched to a gene. CDR1 is MNHNS, CDR2 SASEGT, per germline.

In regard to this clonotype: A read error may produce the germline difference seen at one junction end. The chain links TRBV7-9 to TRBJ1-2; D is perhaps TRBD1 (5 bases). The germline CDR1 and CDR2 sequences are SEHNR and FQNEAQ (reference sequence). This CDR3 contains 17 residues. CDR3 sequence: CASRLGGATRGNYGYTF. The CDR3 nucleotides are TGTGCCAGCAGGTTAGGTGGGGCTACAAGGGGTAACTATGGCTACACCTTC.

The CDR3 nucleotides read TGCAGCGTCGCCTTTAGGAGAGACGAGCAGTACTTC. This codes for CSVAFRRDEQYF. The chain links TRBV29-1 to TRBJ2-7; no reliable D call. This CDR3 contains 12 residues. V was pared by 6 bases and J by 5 bases, with 14 bases between. The germline gives CDR1 SQVTM, CDR2 ANQGSEA.

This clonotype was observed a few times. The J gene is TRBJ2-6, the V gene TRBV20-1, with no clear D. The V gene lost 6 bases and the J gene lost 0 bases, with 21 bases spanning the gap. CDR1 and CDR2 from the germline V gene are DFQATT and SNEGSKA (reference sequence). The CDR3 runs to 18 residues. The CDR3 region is CSAPVGQVIPSGANVLTF. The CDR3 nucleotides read TGCAGTGCACCGGTGGGTCAGGTAATCCCCTCTGGGGCCAACGTCCTGACTTTC.

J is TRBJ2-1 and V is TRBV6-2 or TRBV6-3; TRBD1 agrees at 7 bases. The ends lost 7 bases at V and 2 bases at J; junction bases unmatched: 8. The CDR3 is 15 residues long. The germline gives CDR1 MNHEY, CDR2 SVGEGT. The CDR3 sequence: CASTSMGQTYNEQFF. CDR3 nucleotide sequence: TGTGCCAGCACCTCAATGGGACAGACCTACAATGAGCAGTTCTTC.

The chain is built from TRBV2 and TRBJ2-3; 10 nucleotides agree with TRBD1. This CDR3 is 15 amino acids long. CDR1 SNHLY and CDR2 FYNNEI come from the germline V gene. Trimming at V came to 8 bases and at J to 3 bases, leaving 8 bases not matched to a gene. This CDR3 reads CASLGQGGLTDTQYF. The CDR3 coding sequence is TGTGCCAGCCTCGGACAGGGGGGATTGACAGATACGCAGTATTTT.

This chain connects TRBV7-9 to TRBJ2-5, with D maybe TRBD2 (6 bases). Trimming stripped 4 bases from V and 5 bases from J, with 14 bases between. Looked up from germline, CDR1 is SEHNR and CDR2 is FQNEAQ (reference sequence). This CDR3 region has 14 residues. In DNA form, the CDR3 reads TGTGCCAGCAGCTCCGGGAGTCGTGGGGAGACCCAGTACTTC. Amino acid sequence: CASSSGSRGETQYF.

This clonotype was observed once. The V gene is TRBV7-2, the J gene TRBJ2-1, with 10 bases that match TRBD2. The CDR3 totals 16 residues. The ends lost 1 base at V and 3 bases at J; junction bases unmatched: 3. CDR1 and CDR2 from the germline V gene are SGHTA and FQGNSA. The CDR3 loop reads CASSLGAGGYYNEQFF. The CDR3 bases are TGTGCCAGCAGCTTAGGAGCGGGAGGGTACTACAATGAGCAGTTCTTC. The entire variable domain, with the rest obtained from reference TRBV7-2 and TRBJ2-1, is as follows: GAGVSQSPSNKVTEKGKDVELRCDPISGHTALYWYRQSLGQGLEFLIYFQGNSAPDKSGLPSDRFSAERTGGSVSTLTIQRTQQEDSAVYLCASSLGAGGYYNEQFFGPGTRLTVL.

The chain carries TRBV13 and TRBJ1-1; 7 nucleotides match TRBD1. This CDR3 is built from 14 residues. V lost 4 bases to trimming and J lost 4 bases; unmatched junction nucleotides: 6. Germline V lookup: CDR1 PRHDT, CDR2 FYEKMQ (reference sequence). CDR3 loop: CASSYATGPTEAFF. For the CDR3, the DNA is TGTGCCAGCAGCTATGCGACAGGGCCCACTGAAGCTTTCTTT.

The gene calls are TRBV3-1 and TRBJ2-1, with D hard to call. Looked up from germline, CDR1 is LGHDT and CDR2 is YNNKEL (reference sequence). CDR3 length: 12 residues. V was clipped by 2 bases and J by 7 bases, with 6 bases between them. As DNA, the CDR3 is TGTGCCAGCAGCCAACACGGAAATGAGCAGTTCTTC. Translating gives CASSQHGNEQFF.